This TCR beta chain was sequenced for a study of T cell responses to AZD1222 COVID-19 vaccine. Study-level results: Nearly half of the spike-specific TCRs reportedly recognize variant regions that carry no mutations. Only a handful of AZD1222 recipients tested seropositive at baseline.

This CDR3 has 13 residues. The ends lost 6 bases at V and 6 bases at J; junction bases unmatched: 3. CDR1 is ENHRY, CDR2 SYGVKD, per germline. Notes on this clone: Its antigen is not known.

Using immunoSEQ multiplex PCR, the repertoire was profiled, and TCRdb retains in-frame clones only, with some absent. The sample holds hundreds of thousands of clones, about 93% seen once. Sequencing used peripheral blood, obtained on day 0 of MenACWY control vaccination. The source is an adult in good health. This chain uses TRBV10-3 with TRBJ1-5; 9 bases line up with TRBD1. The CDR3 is CAIRKDRGQPQHF. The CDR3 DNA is TGTGCCATCAGGAAGGACAGGGGTCAGCCCCAGCATTTT.